A selection of T cell receptor beta chains follows, all from one sample in a study of blood T cell repertoires in COVID-19. Profiling relied on immunoSEQ multiplex PCR, and the TCRdb table lists in-frame clones only, not all of them. This table holds about 250,000 clones, just over 85% found once. The sequencing input was PBMCs or T cells enriched from blood (not recorded which). The receptor source for this set is a man aged 18 to 29 who had recovered from COVID-19. Each CDR3 is given with its conserved first and last residue. Each record gives: clone size, V gene, D gene, J gene, CDR3 DNA, CDR3 protein. D genes are given only for firm matches. A row's size may be missing; if present it is once, few, many or a size class.

>.|TRBV28|TRBD2|TRBJ2-1
TGTGCCAGCAGTGACGGACTAGCGGAGGGTTGGGATGAGCAGTTCTTC
CASSDGLAEGWDEQFF
>.|TRBV6-5|TRBD2|TRBJ2-7
TGTGCCAGCAGTTACGCGCGGGAGTTCGAGCAGTACTTC
CASSYAREFEQYF
>.|TRBV27|.|TRBJ2-5
TGTGCCAGCAGTTTCAACTTCCAAGAGACCCAGTACTTC
CASSFNFQETQYF
>.|TRBV28|TRBD1|TRBJ2-5
TGTGCCAGCAAATCCCAGGGGGCAGGAGCCAGGACCCAGTACTTC
CASKSQGAGARTQYF
>.|TRBV6-1|TRBD2|TRBJ2-3
TGTGCCAGCAGTGAAACTAGCGGGAGGGCCCTCGGCACAGATACGCAGTATTTT
CASSETSGRALGTDTQYF
>.|TRBV4-2|.|TRBJ1-6
TGTGCCAGCAGCCAAGAGAGGGTAGGGACCTATAATTCACCCCTCCACTTT
CASSQERVGTYNSPLHF
>.|TRBV28|.|TRBJ2-1
TGTGCCAGCAGTAGCAGGGGTGAGCAGTTCTTC
CASSSRGEQFF
>.|TRBV7-3|TRBD1|TRBJ2-3
TGTGCCAGCAGCCCCCGGGACAGGGACACAGATACGCAGTATTTT
CASSPRDRDTDTQYF
>once|TRBV18|.|TRBJ2-7
TGTGCCAGCACATTGGACAGACACGAGCAGTACTTC
CASTLDRHEQYF
>.|TRBV5-8|TRBD1|TRBJ2-7
TGTGCCAGCAGCACCCCCCAGACAGGGGACGAGCAGTACTTC
CASSTPQTGDEQYF